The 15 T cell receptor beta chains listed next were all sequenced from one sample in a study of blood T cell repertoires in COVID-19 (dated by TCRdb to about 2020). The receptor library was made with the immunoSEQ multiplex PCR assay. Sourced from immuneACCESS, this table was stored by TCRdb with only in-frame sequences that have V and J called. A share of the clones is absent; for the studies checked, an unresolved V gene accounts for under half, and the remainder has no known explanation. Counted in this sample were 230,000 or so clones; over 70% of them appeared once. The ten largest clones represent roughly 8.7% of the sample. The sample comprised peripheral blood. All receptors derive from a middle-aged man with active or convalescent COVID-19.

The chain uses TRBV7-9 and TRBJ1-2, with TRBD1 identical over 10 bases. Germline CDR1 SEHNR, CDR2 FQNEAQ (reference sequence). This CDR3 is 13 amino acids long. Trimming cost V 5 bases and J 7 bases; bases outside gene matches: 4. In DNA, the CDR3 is TGTGCCAGCAGCCGGACAGGGGGGGTTGGCTACACCTTC. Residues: CASSRTGGVGYTF.

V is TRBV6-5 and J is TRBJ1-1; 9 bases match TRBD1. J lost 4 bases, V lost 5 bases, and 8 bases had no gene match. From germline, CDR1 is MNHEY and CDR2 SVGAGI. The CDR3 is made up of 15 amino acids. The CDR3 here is CASSKPGQGGTEAFF. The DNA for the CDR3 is TGTGCCAGCAGTAAACCGGGACAGGGTGGCACTGAAGCTTTCTTT.

The CDR3 DNA sequence: TGTGCCAGCAGCCAAGGGGAAGTGGGTGAAAAACTGTTTTTT. Translation gives CASSQGEVGEKLFF. This chain links TRBV11-1 with TRBJ1-4; TRBD1 might be the D (5 bases). V was cut by 5 bases and J by 7 bases, with 14 bases left in between. The CDR3 has 14 residues. The germline gives CDR1 SGHAT, CDR2 FQDESV (reference sequence).

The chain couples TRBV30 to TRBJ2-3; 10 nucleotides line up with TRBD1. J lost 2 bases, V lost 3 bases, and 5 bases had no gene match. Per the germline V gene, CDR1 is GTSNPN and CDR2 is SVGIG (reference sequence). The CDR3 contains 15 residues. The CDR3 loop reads CAWSGGQGNTDTQYF. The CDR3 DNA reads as TGTGCCTGGAGCGGGGGACAGGGGAACACAGATACGCAGTATTTT. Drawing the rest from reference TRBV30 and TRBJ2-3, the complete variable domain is SQTIHQWPATLVQPVGSPLSLECTVEGTSNPNLYWYRQAAGRGLQLLFYSVGIGQISSEVPQNLSASRPQDRQFILSSKKLLLSDSGFYLCAWSGGQGNTDTQYFGPGTRLTVL.

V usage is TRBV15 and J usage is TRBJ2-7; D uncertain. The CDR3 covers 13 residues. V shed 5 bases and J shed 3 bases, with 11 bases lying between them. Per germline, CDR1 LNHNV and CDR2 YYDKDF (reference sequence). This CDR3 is CATSYAASYEQYF. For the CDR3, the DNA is TGTGCCACCAGCTACGCGGCCAGCTACGAGCAGTACTTC.

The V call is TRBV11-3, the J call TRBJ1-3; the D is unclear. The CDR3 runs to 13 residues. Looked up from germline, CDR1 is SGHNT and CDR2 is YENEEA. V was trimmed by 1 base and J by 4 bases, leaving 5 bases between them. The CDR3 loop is CASSLVAGNTIYF. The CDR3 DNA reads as TGTGCCAGCAGCTTAGTAGCCGGAAACACCATATATTTT.

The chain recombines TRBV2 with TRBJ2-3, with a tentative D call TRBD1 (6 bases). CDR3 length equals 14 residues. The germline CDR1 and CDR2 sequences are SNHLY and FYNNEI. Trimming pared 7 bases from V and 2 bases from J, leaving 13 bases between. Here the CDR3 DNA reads TGTGCCAGCACCCCGGGACACCTCACAGATACGCAGTATTTT. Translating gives CASTPGHLTDTQYF.

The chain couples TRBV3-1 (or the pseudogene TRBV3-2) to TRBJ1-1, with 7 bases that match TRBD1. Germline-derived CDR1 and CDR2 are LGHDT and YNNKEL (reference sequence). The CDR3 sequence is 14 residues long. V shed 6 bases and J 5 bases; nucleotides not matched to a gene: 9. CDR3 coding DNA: TGTGCCAGCAGTCTACTGACAGGGAATACTGAAGCTTTCTTT. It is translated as CASSLLTGNTEAFF.

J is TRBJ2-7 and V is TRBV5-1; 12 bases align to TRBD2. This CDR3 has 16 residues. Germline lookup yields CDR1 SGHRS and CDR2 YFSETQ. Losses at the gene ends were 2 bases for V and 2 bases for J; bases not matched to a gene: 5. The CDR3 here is CASSLGTSGLAYEQYF. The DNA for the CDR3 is TGCGCCAGCAGCTTAGGGACTAGCGGGTTGGCCTACGAGCAGTACTTC.

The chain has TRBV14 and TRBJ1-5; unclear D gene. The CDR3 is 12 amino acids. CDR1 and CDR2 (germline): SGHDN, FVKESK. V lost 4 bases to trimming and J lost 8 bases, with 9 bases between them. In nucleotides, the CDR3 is TGTGCCAGCAGCCGCCTCGGGGAGCCCCAGCATTTT. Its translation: CASSRLGEPQHF.

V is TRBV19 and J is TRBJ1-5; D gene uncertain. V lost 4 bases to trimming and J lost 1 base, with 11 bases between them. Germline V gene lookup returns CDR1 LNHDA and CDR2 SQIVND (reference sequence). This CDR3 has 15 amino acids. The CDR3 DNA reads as TGTGCCAGTAGTACGGCGCCGCGGAGCAATCAGCCCCAGCATTTT. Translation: CASSTAPRSNQPQHF.

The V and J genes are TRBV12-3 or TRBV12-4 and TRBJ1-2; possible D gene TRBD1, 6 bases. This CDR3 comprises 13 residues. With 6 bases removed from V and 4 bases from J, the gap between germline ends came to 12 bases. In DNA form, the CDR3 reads TGTGCCAGCAGCCTTCCCAGGGGCTATGGCTACACCTTC. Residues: CASSLPRGYGYTF.

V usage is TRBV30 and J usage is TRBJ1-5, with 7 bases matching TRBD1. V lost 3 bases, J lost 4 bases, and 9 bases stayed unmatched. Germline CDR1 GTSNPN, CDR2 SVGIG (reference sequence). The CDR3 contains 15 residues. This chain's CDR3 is CAWSDRELGNQPQHF. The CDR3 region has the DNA TGTGCCTGGAGCGACAGGGAGTTGGGAAATCAGCCCCAGCATTTT.

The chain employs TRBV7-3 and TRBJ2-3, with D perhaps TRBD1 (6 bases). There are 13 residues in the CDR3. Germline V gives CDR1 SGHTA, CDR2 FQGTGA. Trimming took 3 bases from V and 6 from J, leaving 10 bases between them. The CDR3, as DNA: TGTGCCAGCAGCTTTGGGGGCCGGGATACGCAGTATTTT. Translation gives CASSFGGRDTQYF.

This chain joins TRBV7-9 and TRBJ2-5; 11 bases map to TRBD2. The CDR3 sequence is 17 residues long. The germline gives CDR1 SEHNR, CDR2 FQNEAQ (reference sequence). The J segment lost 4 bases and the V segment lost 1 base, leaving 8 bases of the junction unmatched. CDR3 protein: CASSLGGLAGGRETQYF. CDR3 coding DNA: TGTGCCAGCAGCTTAGGTGGCCTAGCGGGGGGACGAGAGACCCAGTACTTC. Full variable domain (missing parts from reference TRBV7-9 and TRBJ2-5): DTGVSQNPRHKITKRGQNVTFRCDPISEHNRLYWYRQTLGQGPEFLTYFQNEAQLEKSRLLSDRFSAERPKGSFSTLEIQRTEQGDSAMYLCASSLGGLAGGRETQYFGPGTRLLVL.